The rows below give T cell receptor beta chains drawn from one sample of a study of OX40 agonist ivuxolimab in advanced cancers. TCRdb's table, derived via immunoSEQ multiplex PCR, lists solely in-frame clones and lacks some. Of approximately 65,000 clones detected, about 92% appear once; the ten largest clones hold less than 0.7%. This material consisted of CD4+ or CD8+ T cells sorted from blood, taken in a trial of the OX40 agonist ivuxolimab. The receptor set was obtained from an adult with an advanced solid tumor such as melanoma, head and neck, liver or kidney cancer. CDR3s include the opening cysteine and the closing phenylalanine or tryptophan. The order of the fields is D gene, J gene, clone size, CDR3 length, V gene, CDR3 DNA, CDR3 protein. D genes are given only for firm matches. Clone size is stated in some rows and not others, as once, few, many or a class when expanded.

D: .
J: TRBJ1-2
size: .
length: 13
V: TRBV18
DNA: TGTGCCAGCGTGCCCGGGCCGAACTATGGCTACACCTTC
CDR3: CASVPGPNYGYTF

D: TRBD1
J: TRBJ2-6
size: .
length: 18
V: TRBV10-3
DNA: TGTGCCATCAGGGACAGGGGATCGGGGGACTCTGGGGCCAACGTCCTGACTTTC
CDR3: CAIRDRGSGDSGANVLTF

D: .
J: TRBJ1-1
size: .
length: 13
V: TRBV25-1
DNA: TGTGCCAGCAGTGAATCAAGGGGAGCTGAAGCTTTCTTT
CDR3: CASSESRGAEAFF

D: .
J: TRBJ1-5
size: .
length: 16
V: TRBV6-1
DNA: TGTGCCAGCAGTGAGGACAGACCTTATAGCAATCAGCCCCAGCATTTT
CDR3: CASSEDRPYSNQPQHF

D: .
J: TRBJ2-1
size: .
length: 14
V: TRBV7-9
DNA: TGTGCCAGCAGCTTAGCGGGAGCCCACAATGAGCAGTTCTTC
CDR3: CASSLAGAHNEQFF

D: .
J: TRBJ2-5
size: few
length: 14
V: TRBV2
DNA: TGTGCCAGCAGTGATAGTGGGGTTCAAGAGACCCAGTACTTC
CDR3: CASSDSGVQETQYF

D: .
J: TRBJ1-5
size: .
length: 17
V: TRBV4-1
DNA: TGCGCCAGCAGCCAAACAGAATCCGCCAGGGCTAGACAGCCCCAGCATTTT
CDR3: CASSQTESARARQPQHF

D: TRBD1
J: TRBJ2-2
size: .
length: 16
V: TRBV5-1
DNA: TGCGCCAGCAGCTTCACTACGACAGGGTCCAGCGGGGAGCTGTTTTTT
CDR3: CASSFTTTGSSGELFF

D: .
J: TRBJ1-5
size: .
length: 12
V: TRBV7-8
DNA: TGTGCCAGCAGCGCCTCTAGGGATACCCAGCATTTT
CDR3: CASSASRDTQHF

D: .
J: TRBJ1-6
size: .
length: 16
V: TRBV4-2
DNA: TGTGCCAGCAGCCAAGATATGGGGTGGAGAGATTCACCCCTCCACTTT
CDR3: CASSQDMGWRDSPLHF

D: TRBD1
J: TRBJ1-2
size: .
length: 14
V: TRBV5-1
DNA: TGCGCCAGCAGCATTGGGGGACAGAGTGGTGGCTACACCTTC
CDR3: CASSIGGQSGGYTF

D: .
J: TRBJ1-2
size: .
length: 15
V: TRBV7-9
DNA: TGTGCCAGCAGCTTACCCCGGCCAGGTGTCTATGGCTACACCTTC
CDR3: CASSLPRPGVYGYTF

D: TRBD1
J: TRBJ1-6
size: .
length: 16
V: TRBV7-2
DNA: TGTGCCAGCAGCTTAGACAGGGGCTCCTATAATTCACCCCTCCACTTT
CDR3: CASSLDRGSYNSPLHF

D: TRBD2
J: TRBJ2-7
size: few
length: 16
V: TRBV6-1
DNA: TGTGCCAGCAGTGAGCTAGCGGGAGGTTCTCGGTGGCAGCAGTACTTC
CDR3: CASSELAGGSRWQQYF

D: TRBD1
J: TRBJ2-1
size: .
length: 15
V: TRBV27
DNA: TGTGCCAGCAAACGACAGGGCCTCGACTACAATGAGCAGTTCTTC
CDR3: CASKRQGLDYNEQFF

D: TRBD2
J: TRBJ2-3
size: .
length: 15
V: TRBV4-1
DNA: TGCGCCAGCAGCCAAATGACTAGCTACACAGATACGCAGTATTTT
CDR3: CASSQMTSYTDTQYF

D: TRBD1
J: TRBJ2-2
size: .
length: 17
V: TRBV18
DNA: TGTGCCAGCTCCCGAGGGGGCCCGGGGACAGGCACCGGGGAGCTGTTTTTT
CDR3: CASSRGGPGTGTGELFF

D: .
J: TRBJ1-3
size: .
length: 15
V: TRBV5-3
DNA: TGTGCCAGCAGCTTAGGAGTTTACTCTGGAAACACCATATATTTT
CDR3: CASSLGVYSGNTIYF

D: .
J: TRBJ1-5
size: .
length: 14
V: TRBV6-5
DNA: TGTGCCAGCCGCGAAGGAGGGTCCAATCAGCCCCAGCATTTT
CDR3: CASREGGSNQPQHF

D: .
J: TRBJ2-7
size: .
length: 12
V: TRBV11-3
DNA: TGTGCCAGCAGCCCCCCCTCCTACGAGCAGTACTTC
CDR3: CASSPPSYEQYF

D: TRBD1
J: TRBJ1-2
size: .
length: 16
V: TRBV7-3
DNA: TGTGCCAGCAGCTCGGGACAGGGCTCTACTAACTATGGCTACACCTTC
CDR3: CASSSGQGSTNYGYTF

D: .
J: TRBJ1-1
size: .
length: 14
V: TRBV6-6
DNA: TGTGCCAGCAGTGAGACCGATAAAGACACTGAAGCTTTCTTT
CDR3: CASSETDKDTEAFF

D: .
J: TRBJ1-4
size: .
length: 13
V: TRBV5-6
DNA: TGTGCCAGCAGCCCATTCGGGCTTCAAAAACTGTTTTTT
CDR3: CASSPFGLQKLFF

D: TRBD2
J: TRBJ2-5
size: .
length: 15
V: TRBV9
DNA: TGTGCCAGCAGCACCCGCGGGGGGGCCGGGGAGACCCAGTACTTC
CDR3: CASSTRGGAGETQYF

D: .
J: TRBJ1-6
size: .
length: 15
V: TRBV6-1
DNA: TGTGCCAGCAGTGAGACCGGACAGCCTATTTCACCCCTCCACTTT
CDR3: CASSETGQPISPLHF

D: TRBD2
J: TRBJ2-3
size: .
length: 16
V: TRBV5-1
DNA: TGCGCCAGCAGTCTGGGACTAGCGGGGAAGGCAGATACGCAGTATTTT
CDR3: CASSLGLAGKADTQYF

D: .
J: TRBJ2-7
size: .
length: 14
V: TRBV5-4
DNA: TGTGCCACCCAGGAGGGGGGAAGCTCCTACGAGCAGTACTTC
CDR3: CATQEGGSSYEQYF

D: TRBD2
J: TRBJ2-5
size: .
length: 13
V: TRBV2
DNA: TGTGCCAGCGGTGGAGGCGGGGGGGAGACCCAGTACTTC
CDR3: CASGGGGGETQYF

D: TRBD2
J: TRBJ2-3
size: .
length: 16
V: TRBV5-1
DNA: TGCGCCAGCAGCCGACCTTTAGCGGGAGGGCCAGATACGCAGTATTTT
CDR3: CASSRPLAGGPDTQYF

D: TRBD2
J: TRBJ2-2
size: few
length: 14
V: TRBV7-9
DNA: TGTGCCAGCAGCTTACTAGCGGTCACCGGGGAGCTGTTTTTT
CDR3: CASSLLAVTGELFF

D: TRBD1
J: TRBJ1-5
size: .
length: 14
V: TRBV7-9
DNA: TGTGCCAGCAGCTCCGGGACAGGGACTCAGCCCCAGCATTTT
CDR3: CASSSGTGTQPQHF

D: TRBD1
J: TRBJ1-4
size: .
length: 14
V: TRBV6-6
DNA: TGTGCCAGCAGAGGACAGGGGGCTCGTGAAAAACTGTTTTTT
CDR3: CASRGQGAREKLFF

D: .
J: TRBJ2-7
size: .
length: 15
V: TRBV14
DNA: TGTGCCAGCAGCCAAGAAGGTGGACCTACCTACGAGCAGTACTTC
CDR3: CASSQEGGPTYEQYF

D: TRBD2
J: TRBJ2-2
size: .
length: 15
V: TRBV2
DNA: TGTGCCAGCGTCCTAGCGGGGGGGAACACCGGGGAGCTGTTTTTT
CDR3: CASVLAGGNTGELFF

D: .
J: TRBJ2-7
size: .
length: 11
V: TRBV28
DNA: TGTGCCAGCAGGGTAAACTACGAGCAGTACTTC
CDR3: CASRVNYEQYF

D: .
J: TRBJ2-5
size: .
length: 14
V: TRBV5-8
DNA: TGTGCCGAGAAGGCGGGTCCTTTCCGAGAGACCCAGTACTTC
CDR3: CAEKAGPFRETQYF

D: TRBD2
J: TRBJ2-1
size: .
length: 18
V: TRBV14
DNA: TGTGCCAGCAGCCAATCCCGTGGAAGCGGGGGACCCTACAATGAGCAGTTCTTC
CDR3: CASSQSRGSGGPYNEQFF

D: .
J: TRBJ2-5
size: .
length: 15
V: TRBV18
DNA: TGTGCCAGCTCACCTAGGACAGAAGCGTCAGAGACCCAGTACTTC
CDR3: CASSPRTEASETQYF

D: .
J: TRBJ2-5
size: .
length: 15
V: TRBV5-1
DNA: TGCGCCAGCAGCTTGCCGGGAGCGGAAACGAAGACCCAGTACTTC
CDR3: CASSLPGAETKTQYF

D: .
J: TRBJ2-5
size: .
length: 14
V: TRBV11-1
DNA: TGTGCCAGCAGCCCCCCCCTCAGGGAAGAGACCCAGTACTTC
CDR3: CASSPPLREETQYF

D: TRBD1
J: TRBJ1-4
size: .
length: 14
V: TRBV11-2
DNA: TGTGCCAGCAGCTTAGGGACAGGGGATGAAAAACTGTTTTTT
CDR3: CASSLGTGDEKLFF

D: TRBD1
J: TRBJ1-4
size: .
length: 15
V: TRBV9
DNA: TGTGCCAGCAGCGTAGACAGGGGGCGGAGTGAAAAACTGTTTTTT
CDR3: CASSVDRGRSEKLFF

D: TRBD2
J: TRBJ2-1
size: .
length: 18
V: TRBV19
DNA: TGTGCCAGTAGTACACTAGCGGGGGGGCCTAGCTCCTACAATGAGCAGTTCTTC
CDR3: CASSTLAGGPSSYNEQFF

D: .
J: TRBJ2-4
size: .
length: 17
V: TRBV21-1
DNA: TGTGCCAGCAGCAAAGCGGGACAGGCCCCGCCCAAAAACATTCAGTACTTC
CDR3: CASSKAGQAPPKNIQYF

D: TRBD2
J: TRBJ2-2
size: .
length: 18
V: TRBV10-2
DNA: TGCGCCAGCAGTGAGACGGGACTAGCGGCAGCGAACACCGGGGAGCTGTTTTTT
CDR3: CASSETGLAAANTGELFF

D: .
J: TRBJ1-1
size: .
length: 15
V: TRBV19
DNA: TGTGCCAGTAGTATACGGGCGAGTCTGGGCACTGAAGCTTTCTTT
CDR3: CASSIRASLGTEAFF

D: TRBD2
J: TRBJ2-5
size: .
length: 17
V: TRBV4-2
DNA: TGTGCCAGCAGCTTGGAGGGTCGTAGCGGGAGTATAGAGACCCAGTACTTC
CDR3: CASSLEGRSGSIETQYF

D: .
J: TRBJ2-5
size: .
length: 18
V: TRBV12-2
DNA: TGTGCAAGTCGCTTAGGTCCCTTCGGATTAGGTAAACAAGAGACCCAGTACTTC
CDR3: CASRLGPFGLGKQETQYF

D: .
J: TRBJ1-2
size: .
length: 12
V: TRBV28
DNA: TGTGCCAGCCCCGCAGGGCGGAACGGCTACACCTTC
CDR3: CASPAGRNGYTF

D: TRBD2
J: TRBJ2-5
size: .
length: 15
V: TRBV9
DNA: TGTGCCAGCAGCCCCACCCTAGCGGATCAAGAGACCCAGTACTTC
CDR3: CASSPTLADQETQYF

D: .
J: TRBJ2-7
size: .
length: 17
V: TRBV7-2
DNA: TGTGCCAGCAGCTTAGTAGTTAGCCTAGTAAGCTCCTACGAGCAGTACTTC
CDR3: CASSLVVSLVSSYEQYF

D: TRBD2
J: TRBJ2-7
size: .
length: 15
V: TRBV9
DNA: TGTGCCAGCAGCGTAGGTCTAGCGGGGGCCTACGAGCAGTACTTC
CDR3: CASSVGLAGAYEQYF